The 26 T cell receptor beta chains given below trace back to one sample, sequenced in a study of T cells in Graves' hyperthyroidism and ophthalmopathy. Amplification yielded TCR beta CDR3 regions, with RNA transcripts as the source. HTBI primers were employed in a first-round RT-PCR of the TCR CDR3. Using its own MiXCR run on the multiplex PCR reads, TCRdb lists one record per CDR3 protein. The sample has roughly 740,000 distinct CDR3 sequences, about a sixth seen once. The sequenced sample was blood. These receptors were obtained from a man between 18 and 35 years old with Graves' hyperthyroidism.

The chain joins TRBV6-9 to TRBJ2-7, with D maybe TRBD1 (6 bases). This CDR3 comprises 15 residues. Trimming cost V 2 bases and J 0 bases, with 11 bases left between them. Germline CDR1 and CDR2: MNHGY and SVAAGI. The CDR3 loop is CASSYQTGSSYEQYF. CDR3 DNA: TGTGCCAGCAGTTATCAGACAGGTAGCTCCTACGAGCAGTACTTC.

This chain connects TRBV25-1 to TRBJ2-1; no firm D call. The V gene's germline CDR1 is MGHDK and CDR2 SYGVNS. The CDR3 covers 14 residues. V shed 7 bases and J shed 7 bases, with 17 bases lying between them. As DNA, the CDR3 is TGTGCCAGCACCGACAAGGCAGAACGGAATGAGCAGTTCTTC. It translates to CASTDKAERNEQFF.

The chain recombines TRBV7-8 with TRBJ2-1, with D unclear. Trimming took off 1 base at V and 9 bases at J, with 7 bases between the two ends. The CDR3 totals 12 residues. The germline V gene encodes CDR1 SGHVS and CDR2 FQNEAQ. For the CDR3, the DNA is TGTGCCAGCAGCTTAGACGTCCCTGAGCAGTTCTTC. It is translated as CASSLDVPEQFF.

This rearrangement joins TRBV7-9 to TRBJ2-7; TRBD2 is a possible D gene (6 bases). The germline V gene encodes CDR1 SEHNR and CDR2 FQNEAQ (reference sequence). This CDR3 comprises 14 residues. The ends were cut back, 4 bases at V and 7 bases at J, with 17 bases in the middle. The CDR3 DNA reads TGTGCCAGCAGCTCCGGGACTCCTTCTTTAGAGCAGTACTTC. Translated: CASSSGTPSLEQYF.

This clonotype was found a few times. The CDR3 region is CASSPRGRTSGHYEQYF. The CDR3 DNA reads as TGTGCCAGCAGTCCTAGGGGTCGGACTAGCGGACATTACGAGCAGTACTTC. The chain combines TRBV2 with TRBJ2-7, with 10 bases identical to TRBD2. The germline V gene has CDR1 SNHLY and CDR2 FYNNEI. V lost 5 bases and J lost 4; bases outside the gene matches: 14. The CDR3 is made up of 17 amino acids.

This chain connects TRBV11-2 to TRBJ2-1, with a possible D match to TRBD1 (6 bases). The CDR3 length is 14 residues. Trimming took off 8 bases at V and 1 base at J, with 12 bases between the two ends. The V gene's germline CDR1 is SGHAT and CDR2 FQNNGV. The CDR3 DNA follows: TGTGCCAGCTACAGGGCCGGGTCCTACAATGAGCAGTTCTTC. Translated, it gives CASYRAGSYNEQFF.

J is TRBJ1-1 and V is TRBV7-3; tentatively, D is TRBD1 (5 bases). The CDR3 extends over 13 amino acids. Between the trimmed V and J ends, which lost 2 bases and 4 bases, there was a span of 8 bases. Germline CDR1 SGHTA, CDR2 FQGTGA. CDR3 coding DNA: TGTGCCAGCAGCTTAGATGGGGCCACTGAAGCTTTCTTT. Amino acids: CASSLDGATEAFF.

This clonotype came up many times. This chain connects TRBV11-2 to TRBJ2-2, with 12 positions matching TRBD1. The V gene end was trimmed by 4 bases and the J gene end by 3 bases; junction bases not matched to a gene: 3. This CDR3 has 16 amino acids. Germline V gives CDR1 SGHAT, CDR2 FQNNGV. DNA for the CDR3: TGTGCCAGCAGCTGGGACAGGGGGCGGTACACCGGGGAGCTGTTTTTT. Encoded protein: CASSWDRGRYTGELFF.

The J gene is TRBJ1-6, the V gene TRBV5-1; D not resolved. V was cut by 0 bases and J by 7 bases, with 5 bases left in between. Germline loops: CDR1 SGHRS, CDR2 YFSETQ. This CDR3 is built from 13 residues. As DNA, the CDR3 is TGCGCCAGCAGCTTGGCCGTAAATTCACCCCTCCACTTT. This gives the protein CASSLAVNSPLHF.

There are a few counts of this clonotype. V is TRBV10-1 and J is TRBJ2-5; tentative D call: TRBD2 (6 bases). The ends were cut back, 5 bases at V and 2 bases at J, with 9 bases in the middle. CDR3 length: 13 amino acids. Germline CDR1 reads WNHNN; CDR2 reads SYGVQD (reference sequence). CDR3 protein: CASSREIQETQYF. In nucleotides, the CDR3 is TGCGCCAGCAGTCGGGAGATACAAGAGACCCAGTACTTC.

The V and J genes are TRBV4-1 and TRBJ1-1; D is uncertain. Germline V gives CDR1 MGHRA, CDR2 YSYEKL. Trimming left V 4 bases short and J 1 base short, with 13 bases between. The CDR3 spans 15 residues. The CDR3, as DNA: TGCGCCAGCAGCCCCATCTTACAGAGGAACACTGAAGCTTTCTTT. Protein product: CASSPILQRNTEAFF.

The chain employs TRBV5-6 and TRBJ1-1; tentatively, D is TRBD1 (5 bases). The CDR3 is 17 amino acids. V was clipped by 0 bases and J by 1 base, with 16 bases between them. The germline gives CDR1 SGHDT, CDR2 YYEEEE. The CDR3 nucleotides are TGTGCCAGCAGCTTGGTTTCAGGGCTTAATGGGAACACTGAAGCTTTCTTT. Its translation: CASSLVSGLNGNTEAFF.

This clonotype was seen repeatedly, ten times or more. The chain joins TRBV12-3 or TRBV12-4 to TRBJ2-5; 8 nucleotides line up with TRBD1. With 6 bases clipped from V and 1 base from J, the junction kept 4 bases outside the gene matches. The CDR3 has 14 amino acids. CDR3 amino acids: CASSRGTGQETQYF. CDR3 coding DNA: TGTGCCAGCAGCAGGGGGACAGGCCAAGAGACCCAGTACTTC.

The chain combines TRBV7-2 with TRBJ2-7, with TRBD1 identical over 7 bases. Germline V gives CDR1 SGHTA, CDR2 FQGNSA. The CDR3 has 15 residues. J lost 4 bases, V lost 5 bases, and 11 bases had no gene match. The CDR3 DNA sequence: TGTGCCAGCAGCGCGAGACAGGGACAATTATACGAGCAGTACTTC. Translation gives CASSARQGQLYEQYF.

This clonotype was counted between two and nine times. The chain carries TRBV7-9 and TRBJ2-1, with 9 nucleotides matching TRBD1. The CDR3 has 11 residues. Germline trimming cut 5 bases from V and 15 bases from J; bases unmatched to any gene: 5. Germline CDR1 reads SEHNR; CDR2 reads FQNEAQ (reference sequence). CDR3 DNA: TGTGCCAGCAGCCCATTGGACAGGGGGTTCTTC. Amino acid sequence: CASSPLDRGFF.

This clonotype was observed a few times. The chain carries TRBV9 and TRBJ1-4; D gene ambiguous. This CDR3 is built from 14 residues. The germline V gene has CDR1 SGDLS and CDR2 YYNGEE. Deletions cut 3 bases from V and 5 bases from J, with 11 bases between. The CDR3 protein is CASSAHGENEKLFF. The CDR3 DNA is TGTGCCAGCAGCGCCCACGGGGAGAATGAAAAACTGTTTTTT.

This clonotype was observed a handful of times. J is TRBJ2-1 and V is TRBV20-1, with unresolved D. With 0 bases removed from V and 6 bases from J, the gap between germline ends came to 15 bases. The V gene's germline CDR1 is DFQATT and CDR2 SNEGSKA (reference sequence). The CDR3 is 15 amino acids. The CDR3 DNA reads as TGCAGTGCTAGAGATCCCCAGCGCCTGGGCAATGAGCAGTTCTTC. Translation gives CSARDPQRLGNEQFF.

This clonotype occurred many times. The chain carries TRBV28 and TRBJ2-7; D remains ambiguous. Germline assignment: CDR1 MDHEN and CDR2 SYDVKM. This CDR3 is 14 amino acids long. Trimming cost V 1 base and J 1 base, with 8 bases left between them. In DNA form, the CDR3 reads TGTGCCAGCAGTTTATACGGAAAGTCCTACGAGCAGTACTTC. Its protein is CASSLYGKSYEQYF.

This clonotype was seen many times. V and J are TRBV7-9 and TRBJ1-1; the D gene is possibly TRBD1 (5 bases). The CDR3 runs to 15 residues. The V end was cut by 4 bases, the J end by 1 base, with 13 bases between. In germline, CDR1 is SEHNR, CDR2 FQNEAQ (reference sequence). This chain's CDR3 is CASSSPGGENTEAFF. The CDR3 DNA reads TGTGCCAGCAGCTCCCCTGGGGGAGAGAACACTGAAGCTTTCTTT.

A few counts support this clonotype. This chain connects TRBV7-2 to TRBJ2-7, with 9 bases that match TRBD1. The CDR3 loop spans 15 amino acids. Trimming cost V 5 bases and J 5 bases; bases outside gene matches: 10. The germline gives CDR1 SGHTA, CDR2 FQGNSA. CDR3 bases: TGTGCCAGCAGCCACCCCGGGACAGGGTTCCACGAGCAGTACTTC. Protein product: CASSHPGTGFHEQYF.

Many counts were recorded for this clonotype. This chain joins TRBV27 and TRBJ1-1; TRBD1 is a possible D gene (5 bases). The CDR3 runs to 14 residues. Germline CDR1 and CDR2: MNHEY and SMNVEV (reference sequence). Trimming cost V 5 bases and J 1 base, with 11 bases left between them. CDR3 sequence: CASSPGHRNTEAFF. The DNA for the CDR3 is TGTGCCAGCAGTCCAGGACACCGGAACACTGAAGCTTTCTTT.

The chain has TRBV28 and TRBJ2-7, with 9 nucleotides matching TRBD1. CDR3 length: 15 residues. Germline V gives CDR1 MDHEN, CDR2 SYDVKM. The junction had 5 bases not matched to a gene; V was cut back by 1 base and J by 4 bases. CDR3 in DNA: TGTGCCAGCAGTTTATACAGGGGGCCTAGGTACGAGCAGTACTTC. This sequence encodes CASSLYRGPRYEQYF.

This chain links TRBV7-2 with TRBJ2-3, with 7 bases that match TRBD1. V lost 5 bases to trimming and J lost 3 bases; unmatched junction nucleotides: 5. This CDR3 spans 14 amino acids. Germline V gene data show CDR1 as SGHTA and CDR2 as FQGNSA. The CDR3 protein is CASSIRDRTDTQYF. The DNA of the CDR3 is TGTGCCAGCAGCATCCGGGACAGAACAGATACGCAGTATTTT.

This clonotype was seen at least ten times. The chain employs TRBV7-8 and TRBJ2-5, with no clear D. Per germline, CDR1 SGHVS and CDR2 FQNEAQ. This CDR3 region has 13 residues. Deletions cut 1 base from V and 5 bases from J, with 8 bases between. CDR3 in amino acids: CASSLDRMETQYF. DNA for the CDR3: TGTGCCAGCAGCTTAGATAGGATGGAGACCCAGTACTTC.

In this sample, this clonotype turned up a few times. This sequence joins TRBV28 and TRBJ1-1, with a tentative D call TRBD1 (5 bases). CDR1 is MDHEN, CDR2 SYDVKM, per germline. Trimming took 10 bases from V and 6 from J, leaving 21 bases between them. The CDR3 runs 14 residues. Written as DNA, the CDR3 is TGTGCCACCAGAAACCCCCTCGGGGGAGCTGAAGCTTTCTTT. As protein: CATRNPLGGAEAFF.

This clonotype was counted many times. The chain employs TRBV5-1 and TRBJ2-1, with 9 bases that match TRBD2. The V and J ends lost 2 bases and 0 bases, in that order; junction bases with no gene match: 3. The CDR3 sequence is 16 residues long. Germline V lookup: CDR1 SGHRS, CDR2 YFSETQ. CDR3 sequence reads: CASSFTSGPSYNEQFF. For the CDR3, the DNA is TGCGCCAGCAGCTTCACTAGCGGGCCCTCCTACAATGAGCAGTTCTTC.